Given below is one T cell receptor beta chain in context. Its cognate antigen is unknown. The sample belongs to a study of cytomegalovirus exposure and HLA in healthy donors. CDR1 and CDR2 (germline): MNHEY, SVGAGI. The length of the CDR3 is 16 residues. V lost 0 bases, J lost 7 bases, and 9 bases stayed unmatched. Broader study findings: Presence/absence analyses treated sequencing depth as roughly uniform across donors. TCR association rates varied by HLA locus in a later analysis, with DRB1 highest and HLA-C lowest.

A multiplex PCR was run with 60 Vbeta primers and 13 Jbeta primers. Clones were read by immunoSEQ multiplex PCR, and TCRdb kept only the in-frame ones, dropping some. The sample comprises 78,000 or so clones, 84% of which are singletons, and 2.4% rests with the top ten. The rearrangement links TRBV6-5 to TRBJ1-2; 9 positions agree with TRBD1. Sequencing was done on a sample of PBMCs. The receptor's source is a woman between 50 and 59 years old in good health and CMV-seronegative. CDR3 protein: CASSYSETGGVGGYTF. In nucleotides, the CDR3 is TGTGCCAGCAGTTACTCGGAAACAGGGGGCGTCGGTGGCTACACCTTC.